This is a list of T cell receptor beta chains from one sample in a study of T cell changes during pregnancy in multiple sclerosis. Libraries were prepared by immunoSEQ multiplex PCR; TCRdb keeps only in-frame clonotypes and omits some of them. The sample gives around 65,000 clones, 88% of which show up once; less than 2% is in the top ten. Sequences were derived from peripheral blood, sampled in the first trimester of pregnancy. These receptor sequences come from a female donor with multiple sclerosis, enrolled in a pregnancy study. CDR3s leave out the opening cysteine and the closing phenylalanine or tryptophan. The size entry is marked missing in some rows and otherwise reads once, few, many or a size class.

clone_size,j_call,v_call,cdr3_aa
.,TRBJ2-7,TRBV7-2,ASSWGEGSYEQY
.,TRBJ2-7,TRBV28,ASSGGGLATEQY
.,TRBJ2-7,TRBV5-6,ASSLGGSEQY
.,TRBJ2-2,TRBV5-1,ASSLGTGGAGELF
.,TRBJ2-7,TRBV27,ASRPHGNSYEQY
.,TRBJ2-7,TRBV18,ASSPATGSSYEQY
.,TRBJ2-7,TRBV5-1,ASSLGPGGSYEQY
.,TRBJ1-4,TRBV18,ASSTGMSMSEKLF
.,TRBJ2-2,TRBV13,ASSFWRGTGELF
.,TRBJ1-1,TRBV19,ASSTGGGTEAF
.,TRBJ2-7,TRBV5-1,ASSSRQGRIGDEQY
.,TRBJ2-1,TRBV11-3,ASSLGGASGYNEQF
once,TRBJ1-2,TRBV5-1,ASSLVAGSHYGYT
.,TRBJ1-3,TRBV9,ASSDRGGGNTIY
.,TRBJ1-2,TRBV7-9,ASSLAGTENYGYT
.,TRBJ2-7,TRBV10-1,ASSEGLAGEGYEQY
.,TRBJ1-1,TRBV29-1,SVVSREAF
.,TRBJ2-1,TRBV5-6,ASSLLGAKSTFNEQF
.,TRBJ2-5,TRBV13,ASSLLTPGQAQETQY
once,TRBJ1-2,TRBV25-1,ASRDGATPGGYT
.,TRBJ1-2,TRBV30,AWSVLGRTPNYGYT
.,TRBJ1-5,TRBV18,ASSAYRDSNQPQH
.,TRBJ1-1,TRBV30,AWSVTQATEAF
.,TRBJ1-5,TRBV4-1,ASSQEGGYQPQH
.,TRBJ2-5,TRBV18,ASSPNTGTGETQY
once,TRBJ2-7,TRBV27,ASSWTSGSYEQY
.,TRBJ2-1,TRBV5-4,ASSLAGGYEQF
once,TRBJ2-7,TRBV28,ASSSPGTWGSYEQY
.,TRBJ1-4,TRBV9,ASSVGGQAPEKLF
.,TRBJ2-7,TRBV5-5,ASSWETGVPYEQY
.,TRBJ2-3,TRBV6-1,ASDRTDTDTQY